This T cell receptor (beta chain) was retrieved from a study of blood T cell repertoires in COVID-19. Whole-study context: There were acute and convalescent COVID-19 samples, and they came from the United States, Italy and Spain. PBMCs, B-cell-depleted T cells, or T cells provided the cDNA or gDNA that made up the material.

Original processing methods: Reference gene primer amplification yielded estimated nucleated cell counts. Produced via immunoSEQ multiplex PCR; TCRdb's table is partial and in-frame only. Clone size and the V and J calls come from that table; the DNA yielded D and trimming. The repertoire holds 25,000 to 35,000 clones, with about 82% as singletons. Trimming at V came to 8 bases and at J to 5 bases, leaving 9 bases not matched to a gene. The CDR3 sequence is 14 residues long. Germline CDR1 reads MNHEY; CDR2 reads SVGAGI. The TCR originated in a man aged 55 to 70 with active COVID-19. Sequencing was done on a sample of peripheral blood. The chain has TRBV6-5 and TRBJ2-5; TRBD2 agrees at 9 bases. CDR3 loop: CASHLAGAVETQYF. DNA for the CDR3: TGTGCCAGCCATTTAGCGGGAGCGGTCGAGACCCAGTACTTC.